This TCR beta chain was captured in a study of T cell changes during pregnancy in multiple sclerosis. V gave up 3 bases and J gave up 3 bases; unmatched junction bases: 3. Germline V gives CDR1 SGHRS, CDR2 YFSETQ. The CDR3 loop spans 15 amino acids. This table comes from immunoSEQ multiplex PCR, and its TCRdb copy is limited to in-frame clones, with some not included. The data contain 50,000 to 80,000 clones, about 91% of them singletons. Sequenced here: CD8+ T cells from peripheral blood mononuclear cells, sampled before pregnancy. V and J are TRBV5-1 and TRBJ2-3; the match to TRBD1 covers 11 bases. This receptor was taken from a female donor with multiple sclerosis, enrolled in a pregnancy study. CDR3: CASSSGTGGTDTQYF. The DNA of the CDR3 is TGCGCCAGCAGCTCCGGGACAGGGGGTACAGATACGCAGTATTTT.